Reported below is one TCR beta chain. Its matching antigen is unknown. Sequencing used immunoSEQ multiplex PCR; TCRdb keeps in-frame clones, though not all of them. The repertoire holds 120,000 to 150,000 clones, with 85% to 95% as singletons. The sample is drawn from a study of T cell responses to AZD1222 COVID-19 vaccine. Whole-study findings and limits: The peak T cell response came first, and repertoires were sampled only after it. Baseline serostatus was positive in only six AZD1222 recipients.

The CDR3 contains 13 residues. V gave up 8 bases and J gave up 3 bases, with 13 bases separating them. Germline loops: CDR1 SGHDN, CDR2 FVKESK. Sample: peripheral blood, taken on day 0 of MenACWY control vaccination. The TCR was taken from an adult in good health. The rearrangement uses TRBV14 and TRBJ1-1; the D gene is possibly TRBD1 (5 bases). Here the CDR3 reads CASGRGGYTEAFF. As DNA, the CDR3 is TGTGCCAGCGGCCGCGGGGGGTACACTGAAGCTTTCTTT.